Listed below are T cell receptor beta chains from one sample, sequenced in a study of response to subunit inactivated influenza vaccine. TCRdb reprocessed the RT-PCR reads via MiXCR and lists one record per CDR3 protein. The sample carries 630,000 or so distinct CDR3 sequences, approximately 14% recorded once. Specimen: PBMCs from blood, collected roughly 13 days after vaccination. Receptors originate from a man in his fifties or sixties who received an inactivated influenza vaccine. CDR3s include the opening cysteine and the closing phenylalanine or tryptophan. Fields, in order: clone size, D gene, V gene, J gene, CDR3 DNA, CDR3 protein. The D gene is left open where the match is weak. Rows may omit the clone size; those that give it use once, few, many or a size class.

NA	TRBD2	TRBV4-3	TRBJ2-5	TGCGCCAGCAGCCGCGGGACTAATTACCAAGAGACCCAGTACTTC	CASSRGTNYQETQYF
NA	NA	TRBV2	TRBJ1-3	TGTGCCAGCAGTGAAATAAAGGGATACTCTGGAAACACCATATATTTT	CASSEIKGYSGNTIYF
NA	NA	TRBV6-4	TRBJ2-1	TGTGCCAGCAGTGACTCGAGTGGCTCCTACAATGAGCAGTTCTTC	CASSDSSGSYNEQFF
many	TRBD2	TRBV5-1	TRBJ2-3	TGCGCCAGCACAGCGGGGGGGCAGCCAGATACGCAGTATTTT	CASTAGGQPDTQYF
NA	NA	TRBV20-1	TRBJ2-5	TGCAGTGCTAGTAAGGCCGGAGAGACCCAGTACTTC	CSASKAGETQYF
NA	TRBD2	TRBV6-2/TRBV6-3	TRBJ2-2	TGTGCCAGCAGTTACTCCCCGACTAGCGGGGGGACCGGGGAGCTGTTTTTT	CASSYSPTSGGTGELFF
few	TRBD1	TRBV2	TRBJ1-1	TGTGCCAGCGGGGACAGGGTGAACACTGAAGCTTTCTTT	CASGDRVNTEAFF
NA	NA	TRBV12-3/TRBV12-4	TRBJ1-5	TGTGCCAGCAGTTTTGCAACCGGGAATCAGCCCCAGCATTTT	CASSFATGNQPQHF
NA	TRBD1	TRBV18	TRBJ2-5	TGTGCCAGCTCACCACCGACAGGGCAGGGGAGCCCCCAGTACTTC	CASSPPTGQGSPQYF
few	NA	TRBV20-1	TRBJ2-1	TGCAGTGCTAGCACGGGGCCCTCCTACAATGAGCAGTTCTTC	CSASTGPSYNEQFF
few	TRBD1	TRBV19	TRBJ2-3	TGTGCCAGTAGTCCCCGGGACAGGAACACAGATACGCAGTATTTT	CASSPRDRNTDTQYF
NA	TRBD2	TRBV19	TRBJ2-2	TGTGCCAGTAGTTCGGGACTAGCGGGGATTAACACCGGGGAGCTGTTTTTT	CASSSGLAGINTGELFF
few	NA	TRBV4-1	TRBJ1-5	TGCGCCAGCAGCCAAGAGTCTGGGGTCTATAGCAATCAGCCCCAGCATTTT	CASSQESGVYSNQPQHF
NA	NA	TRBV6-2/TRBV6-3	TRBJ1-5	TGTGCCAGCAGTTACGCGGGGTGGGGACAGCCCCAGCATTTT	CASSYAGWGQPQHF
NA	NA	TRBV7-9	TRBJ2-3	TGTGCCAGCAGCTTAGCTATGCGGAGGACTAGCACAGATACGCAGTATTTT	CASSLAMRRTSTDTQYF
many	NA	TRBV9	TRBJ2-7	TGTGCCAGCAGCGTAGGAAGGACCCCCTACGAGCAGTACTTC	CASSVGRTPYEQYF
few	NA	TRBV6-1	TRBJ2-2	TGTGCCACCCAAGCCGGGGTGTACACCGGGGAGCTGTTTTTT	CATQAGVYTGELFF
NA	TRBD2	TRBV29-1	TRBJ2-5	TGCAGCGTTAGCGGGGGGGACCAAGAGACCCAGTACTTC	CSVSGGDQETQYF
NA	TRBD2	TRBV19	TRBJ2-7	TGTGCCAGTAGTACCTCTAGCGGGAGGGCCTACGAGCAGTACTTC	CASSTSSGRAYEQYF
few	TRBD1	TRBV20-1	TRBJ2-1	TGCAGTGCTAAATACAGGGGCGTGGGGTACAATGAGCAGTTCTTC	CSAKYRGVGYNEQFF
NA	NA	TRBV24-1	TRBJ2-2	TGTGCCACCAGTGATTTGCGGCCGGACAGAGGCGGGGAGCTGTTTTTT	CATSDLRPDRGGELFF
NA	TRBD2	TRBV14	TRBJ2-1	TGTGCCAGCAGCCATTTAGCGGGAGGGACCTACAATGAGCAGTTCTTC	CASSHLAGGTYNEQFF
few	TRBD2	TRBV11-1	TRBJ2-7	TGTGCCAGCAGCTTAGCCCAACTAAGACTAGCGGGAGCAAACGAGCAGTACTTC	CASSLAQLRLAGANEQYF